Given below is one T cell receptor beta chain in context. The antigen is undetermined. V shed 4 bases and J 6 bases; nucleotides not matched to a gene: 8. Looked up from germline, CDR1 is MGHRA and CDR2 is YSYEKL. CDR3 length: 15 amino acids. This sample was taken from a study of T cell repertoires in cytomegalovirus infection. Overall study context: It can be stated that public TCR beta signatures indicated CMV infection as well as a matching HLA type. General observations from the study: HLA-C-restricted, CMV-specific TCR beta clonotypes were dominant ex vivo. The cumulative frequency of public TCR beta families distinguished individuals who carried CMV together with the relevant HLA.

TCRdb reprocessed the reads with MiXCR, giving one entry per CDR3 protein. Of about 340,000 distinct CDR3 sequences in the sample, about 28% are singletons; the top ten hold 15% to 25%. The clonotype originates from a human donor in good health (CMV status not recorded). Some clones in this sample may be carry-over from other donors' samples. The chain uses TRBV4-1 and TRBJ2-2, with 7 nucleotides matching TRBD1. The specimen was cultured PBMCs, collected from culture after CMV antigen stimulation. The CDR3 here is CASSPGTASPGELFF. DNA for the CDR3: TGCGCCAGCAGCCCGGGGACAGCTTCACCCGGGGAGCTGTTTTTT.